This TCR beta chain is from a study of identical twins (TCRdb year 2016). In terms of the full investigation: To test whether fetal clonotypes persist, the study used deep sequencing on TCR alpha and beta repertoires from monozygotic twins, unrelated adults of various ages, and cord blood. Replicate twin experiments were performed at different times using different library preparation protocols to rule out contamination. The full study reports these points: Fewer insertions were carried by abundant cord blood beta clonotypes, a similar but weaker trend appeared in young adult naive repertoires, and no such trend appeared in memory repertoires. In beta out-of-frame sequences, excess twin sharing was weaker, because having fewer shared sequences lowered the signal-to-noise ratio. Because the same donors could not be followed over many years, conclusions were based on cross-sectional statistical analysis. Invariant T cells such as MAIT and iNKT could partly confound zero-insertion analyses, although diverse VJ usage argued against such confounding for most clonotypes. Compared with coincidental sharing between unrelated individuals, an excess of low generation-probability sequences was observed among out-of-frame TCR alpha sequences shared between twins. In monozygotic twins, recombination models systematically underestimated out-of-frame TCR alpha sharing, but the models matched the sharing seen between unrelated individuals.

This clonotype was detected many times. This clone's antigen is unknown. Per-base quality was not reported, and no clone a single base away is much larger than it. Every donor in the study was a healthy Caucasian. Three unrelated non-twin adults were also sequenced: a male aged 18 to 29, a male aged 50 to 60 and a female aged 50 to 60. Using Miltenyi CD45RO+ enrichment and human naive T-cell isolation kits, memory (CD45RO+) and naive T cells were isolated from PBMC. Spanning cysteine to phenylalanine, the CDR3 consists of 15 amino acids. The only DNA kept is the CDR3, 45 bases in frame from the first base. Taken from the germline V gene, the CDR1 and CDR2 loops are LGHNA and YSLEER. V lost 4 bases and J lost 4 bases; the stretch between them is 16 bases long. The library was obtained by 5' RACE. These reads were obtained on an Illumina HiSeq 2000. Template switching added a universal primer binding site, and the final cDNA carried a unique molecular identifier that allowed TCR cDNA molecules to be counted accurately. Specific primers in the conserved constant-segment region were used to synthesize first-strand cDNA for the TCR alpha and beta chains. To control for contamination, each cDNA library was double barcoded with a SMART-Mk sample barcode plus Illumina barcodes. TruSeq adapter sequences along with Illumina sample barcodes were introduced in two successive PCR steps. Sequencing of the TCR alpha and beta cDNA libraries was done on the Illumina HiSeq platform using custom primers. In the authors' own workflow: Raw reads were processed with MiGEC to extract unique molecular identifiers, and MiXCR was used to determine CDR3 positions. Recombination models were inferred per individual with the repgenHMM and IGoR tools using an EM algorithm. Shared clonotypes were analyzed with the tcR package in R, and sharing was normalized by the product of cloneset sizes. To study raw recombination without the effects of thymic and clonal selection, out-of-frame nonproductive sequences were analyzed. The public reads were run again by TCRdb, first through fastp at Q25 and then through MiXCR, and only productive beta chains were kept. Records with the same CDR3 protein are collapsed into one entry carrying the most frequent genes and DNA. TCRdb's processing, not the study's, gives the V and J calls here. A total of about 450,000 distinct CDR3 sequences appear in this sample, roughly 18% of them only once. The ten largest clones take up 9% to 15% of the sample.

The chain employs TRBV4-3 and TRBJ1-2, with TRBD1 tentatively as D gene (6 bases match). Specimen: naive T cells sorted from blood. In light of the paper, this sample's cell subset or site label describes: cells isolated with a human naive T-cell isolation kit. The clonotype comes from a man aged 45-65 years in good health. The DNA sequence reads TGCGCCAGCAGCCCCACTACGGACAGATTCTATGGCTACACCTTC. The translation is CASSPTTDRFYGYTF.